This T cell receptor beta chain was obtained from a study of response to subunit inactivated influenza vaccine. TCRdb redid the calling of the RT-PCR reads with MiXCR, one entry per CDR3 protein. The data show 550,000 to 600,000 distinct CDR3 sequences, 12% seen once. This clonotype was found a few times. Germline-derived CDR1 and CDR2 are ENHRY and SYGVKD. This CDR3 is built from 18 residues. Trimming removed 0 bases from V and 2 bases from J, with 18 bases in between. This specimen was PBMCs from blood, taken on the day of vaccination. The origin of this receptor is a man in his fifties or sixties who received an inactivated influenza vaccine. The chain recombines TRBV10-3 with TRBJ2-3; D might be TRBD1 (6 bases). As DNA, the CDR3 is TGTGCCATCAGTGAGTCGGGTGGGGGCGATCATTTCACAGATACGCAGTATTTT. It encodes CAISESGGGDHFTDTQYF.